This T cell receptor (beta chain) was identified in a study of PD-1 blockade in classical Hodgkin lymphoma. Clones were sequenced by immunoSEQ multiplex PCR, and TCRdb holds only the in-frame ones, with some missing. The sample consists of about 15,000 clones, just under 85% of them appearing once. Overall study findings and caveats: There was a significant rise in CD4+ TCR diversity by C4D1, with no such rise for CD8+.

For this clone: As yet, its antigen is unknown.

Relapses following autologous stem cell transplantation were seen in all patients, with brentuximab vedotin exposure varying. Magnetic negative selection purified CD4+ T cells from thawed PBMCs. The V end was cut by 3 bases, the J end by 7 bases, with 11 bases between. Germline CDR1 is SGHNT and CDR2 is YYREEE (reference sequence). This CDR3 comprises 13 residues. The TCR comes from a human donor with classical Hodgkin lymphoma. The chain carries TRBV5-4 and TRBJ1-5; D is possibly TRBD1 (5 bases). Source: CD4+ T cells from blood, taken at baseline. CDR3: CASSSDSGQPQHF. In nucleotides, the CDR3 is TGTGCCAGCAGCTCCGACAGTGGGCAGCCCCAGCATTTT. The entire variable domain, with the rest obtained from reference TRBV5-4 and TRBJ1-5, is as follows: ETGVTQSPTHLIKTRGQQVTLRCSSQSGHNTVSWYQQALGQGPQFIFQYYREEENGRGNFPPRFSGLQFPNYSSELNVNALELDDSALYLCASSSDSGQPQHFGDGTRLSIL.